This TCR beta chain was sequenced in a study of radiation and T cells in renal cell carcinoma. The wider study: Nephrectomy followed 15 Gy stereotactic body radiation by 4 weeks. Study conclusions and caveats: No pretreatment tumor biopsies were available for baseline clonotypes.

With respect to this clone: The antigen is not known.

Described time point: blood 2 weeks post-SBRT. Treatment: 15 Gy SBRT to primary tumor, nephrectomy 4 weeks later. The patient's renal cell carcinoma had clear cell pathology. Method: immunoSEQ multiplex PCR; TCRdb's copy keeps in-frame clones and lacks some. The sample gives about 130,000 clones, 88% of which show up once; 5.8% is in the top ten. This receptor was obtained from a woman in her sixties or seventies with renal cell carcinoma. Specimen: blood, collected from a patient whose treatment included radiotherapy and nephrectomy.

For the CDR3, the DNA is TGTGCCAGCATCCGGACAGGGTCAGGAAACACCATATATTTT. Its translation: CASIRTGSGNTIYF. This chain links TRBV6-1 with TRBJ1-3; TRBD1 matches 8 bases. CDR1 is MNHNS, CDR2 SASEGT, per germline. This CDR3 contains 14 residues. Germline trimming cut 7 bases from V and 4 bases from J; bases unmatched to any gene: 6.